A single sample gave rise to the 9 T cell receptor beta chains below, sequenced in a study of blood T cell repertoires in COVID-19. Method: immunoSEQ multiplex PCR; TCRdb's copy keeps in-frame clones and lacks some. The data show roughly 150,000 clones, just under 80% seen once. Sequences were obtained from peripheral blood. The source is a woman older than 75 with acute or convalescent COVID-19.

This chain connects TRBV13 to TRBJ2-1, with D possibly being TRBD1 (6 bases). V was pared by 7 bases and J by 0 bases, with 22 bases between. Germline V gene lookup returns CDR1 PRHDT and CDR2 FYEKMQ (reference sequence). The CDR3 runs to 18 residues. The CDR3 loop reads CASIHLTGARSSYNEQFF. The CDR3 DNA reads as TGTGCCAGCATCCACCTGACAGGCGCCCGCAGCTCCTACAATGAGCAGTTCTTC. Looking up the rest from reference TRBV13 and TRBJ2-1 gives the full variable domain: AAGVIQSPRHLIKEKRETATLKCYPIPRHDTVYWYQQGPGQDPQFLISFYEKMQSDKGSIPDRFSAQQFSDYHSELNMSSLELGDSALYFCASIHLTGARSSYNEQFFGPGTRLTVL.

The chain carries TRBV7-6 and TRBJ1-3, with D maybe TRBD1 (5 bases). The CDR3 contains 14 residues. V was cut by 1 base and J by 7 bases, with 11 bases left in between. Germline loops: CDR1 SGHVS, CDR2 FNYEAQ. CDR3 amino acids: CASSLGAGRNTIYF. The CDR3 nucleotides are TGTGCCAGCAGCTTAGGTGCAGGGAGGAACACCATATATTTT.

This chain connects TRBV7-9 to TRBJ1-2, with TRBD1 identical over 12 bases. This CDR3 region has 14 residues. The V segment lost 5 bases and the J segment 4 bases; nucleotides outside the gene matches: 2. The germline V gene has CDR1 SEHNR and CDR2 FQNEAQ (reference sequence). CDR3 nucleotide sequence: TGTGCCAGCAGCGGGACAGGGGGCGGCTATGGCTACACCTTC. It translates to CASSGTGGGYGYTF.

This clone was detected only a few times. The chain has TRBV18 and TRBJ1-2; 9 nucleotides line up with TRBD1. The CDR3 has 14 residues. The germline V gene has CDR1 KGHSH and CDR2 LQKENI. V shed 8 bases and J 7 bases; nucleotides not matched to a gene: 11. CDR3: CASGTGGAGIGYTF. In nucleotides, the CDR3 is TGTGCCAGCGGAACAGGGGGCGCAGGAATTGGCTACACCTTC. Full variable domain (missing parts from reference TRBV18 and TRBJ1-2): NAGVMQNPRHLVRRRGQEARLRCSPMKGHSHVYWYRQLPEEGLKFMVYLQKENIIDESGMPKERFSAEFPKEGPSILRIQQVVRGDSAAYFCASGTGGAGIGYTFGSGTRLTVV.

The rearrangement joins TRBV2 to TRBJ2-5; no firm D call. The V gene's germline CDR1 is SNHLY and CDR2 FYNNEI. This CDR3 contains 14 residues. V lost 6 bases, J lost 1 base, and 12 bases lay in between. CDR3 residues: CASSRSYLQETQYF. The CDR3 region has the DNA TGTGCCAGCAGCCGGTCCTACCTCCAAGAGACCCAGTACTTC.

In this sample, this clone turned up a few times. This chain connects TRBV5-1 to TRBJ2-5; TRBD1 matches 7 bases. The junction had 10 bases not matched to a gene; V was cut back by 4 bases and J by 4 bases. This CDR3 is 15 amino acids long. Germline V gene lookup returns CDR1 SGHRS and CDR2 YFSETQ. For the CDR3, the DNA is TGCGCCAGCAGCCCAGGGGGTAGGGTCGGAGAGACCCAGTACTTC. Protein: CASSPGGRVGETQYF.

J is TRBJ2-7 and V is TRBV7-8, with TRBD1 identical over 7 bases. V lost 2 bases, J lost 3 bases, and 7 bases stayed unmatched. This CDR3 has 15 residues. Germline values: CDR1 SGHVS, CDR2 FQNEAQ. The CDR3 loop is CASSLPAGGNYEQYF. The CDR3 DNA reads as TGTGCCAGCAGCTTACCCGCAGGGGGAAACTACGAGCAGTACTTC.

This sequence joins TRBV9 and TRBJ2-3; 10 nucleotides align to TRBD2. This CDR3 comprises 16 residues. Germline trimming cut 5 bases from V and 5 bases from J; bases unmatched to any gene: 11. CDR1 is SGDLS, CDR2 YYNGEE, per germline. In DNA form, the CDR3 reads TGTGCCAGCAGGCGAGGTTCTAGCGGGAGCGGAGATACGCAGTATTTT. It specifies CASRRGSSGSGDTQYF.

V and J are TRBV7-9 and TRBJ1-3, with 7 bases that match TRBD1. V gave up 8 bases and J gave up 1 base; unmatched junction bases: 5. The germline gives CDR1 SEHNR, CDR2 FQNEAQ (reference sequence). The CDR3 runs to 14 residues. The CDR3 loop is CASLQGVSGNTIYF. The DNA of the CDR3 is TGTGCCAGCTTGCAGGGGGTGTCTGGAAACACCATATATTTT.